The 9 T cell receptor beta chains in this list originate from one sample, sequenced in a study of identical twins. MiXCR, applied by TCRdb to the 5' RACE reads, yields one record per CDR3 protein. The sample includes under 300,000 distinct CDR3 sequences, about an eighth of them seen just once. The sequencing sample was made of memory (CD45RO+) T cells sorted from blood. The receptor source for this set is a woman aged 18-30 years in good health.

This clonotype was observed a handful of times. The chain couples TRBV20-1 to TRBJ1-5; D is undetermined. Per the germline V gene, CDR1 is DFQATT and CDR2 is SNEGSKA (reference sequence). The length of the CDR3 is 14 residues. Trimming cost V 5 bases and J 5 bases, with 16 bases left between them. The CDR3, as DNA: TGCAGTGCTCTCGACACCCGCGAATATCAGCCCCAGCATTTT. Its translation is CSALDTREYQPQHF.

Only a few counts were recorded for this clonotype. The V gene is TRBV27, the J gene TRBJ1-2, with 8 bases that match TRBD1. Per germline, CDR1 MNHEY and CDR2 SMNVEV (reference sequence). The CDR3 is made up of 12 amino acids. V was pared by 10 bases and J by 7 bases, with 8 bases of the junction left unmatched. The CDR3 loop is CATRTGISGYTF. DNA for the CDR3: TGTGCCACCCGGACAGGGATAAGTGGCTACACCTTC.

This clonotype has only one observation. CDR3 residues: CASSLGGGEETQYF. The CDR3 DNA follows: TGTGCCAGCAGCTTAGGGGGTGGAGAAGAGACCCAGTACTTC. The V and J genes are TRBV13 and TRBJ2-5; D uncertain. The germline CDR1 and CDR2 sequences are PRHDT and FYEKMQ (reference sequence). The CDR3 length is 14 residues. V was shortened by 0 bases and J by 3 bases, with 8 bases between the two germline ends.

The CDR3 DNA sequence: TGCAGTGCTAGACCACCCAGGACTAGCGGGAGGACCCATGAGCAGTTCTTC. It specifies CSARPPRTSGRTHEQFF. The chain combines TRBV20-1 with TRBJ2-1; 14 bases map to TRBD2. V lost 2 bases and J lost 8; bases outside the gene matches: 11. Germline V CDR1 and CDR2: DFQATT, SNEGSKA (reference sequence). The CDR3 contains 17 residues.

In this sample, this clonotype turned up many times. This chain connects TRBV7-6 to TRBJ1-1, with 9 positions matching TRBD1. Germline V gene lookup returns CDR1 SGHVS and CDR2 FNYEAQ. V was pared by 2 bases and J by 4 bases, with 2 bases of the junction left unmatched. The CDR3 consists of 14 residues. Here the CDR3 DNA reads TGTGCCAGCAGCTTACGACAGGGGGGCACTGAAGCTTTCTTT. It is translated as CASSLRQGGTEAFF.

CDR3 amino acids: CASSNRVTSGTGELFF. As DNA, the CDR3 is TGCGCCAGCAGCAACAGAGTCACTAGCGGCACCGGGGAGCTGTTTTTT. This chain connects TRBV4-1 to TRBJ2-2, with 8 positions matching TRBD2. The V segment lost 5 bases and the J segment 4 bases; nucleotides outside the gene matches: 9. The CDR3 length is 16 residues. Per germline, CDR1 MGHRA and CDR2 YSYEKL.

This clonotype was counted a few times. The chain is built from TRBV5-1 and TRBJ2-1; maybe TRBD1 (5 bases). Trimming stripped 2 bases from V and 10 bases from J, with 13 bases between. The CDR3 spans 13 residues. Germline values: CDR1 SGHRS, CDR2 YFSETQ. The DNA for the CDR3 is TGCGCCAGCAGCTTCTCAGGGCTCCTGGAGCAGTTCTTC. As protein: CASSFSGLLEQFF.

In its sample, this clonotype was seen a few times. The rearrangement links TRBV20-1 to TRBJ2-7, with a tentative D call TRBD1 (6 bases). The CDR3 sequence is 14 residues long. Trimming took off 6 bases at V and 4 bases at J, with 19 bases between the two ends. Per the germline V gene, CDR1 is DFQATT and CDR2 is SNEGSKA (reference sequence). The DNA of the CDR3 is TGCAGTGCCGCCGGACAGCTAAGTGGTTACGAGCAGTACTTC. Amino acids: CSAAGQLSGYEQYF.

The V and J genes are TRBV11-3 and TRBJ2-3; TRBD2 agrees at 8 bases. The J segment lost 0 bases and the V segment lost 8 bases, leaving 7 bases of the junction unmatched. Germline lookup yields CDR1 SGHNT and CDR2 YENEEA. This CDR3 spans 15 amino acids. The CDR3 DNA follows: TGTGCCAGCGGACGTAGCGGGGTTAGCACAGATACGCAGTATTTT. This sequence encodes CASGRSGVSTDTQYF.